What follows describes a single T cell receptor (beta chain). Its antigen is unknown. The CDR3 runs to 10 residues. Germline CDR1 reads SGDLS; CDR2 reads YYNGEE. V lost 4 bases and J lost 17, with 10 bases in between. This specimen comes from a study of CD8+CD57+ T cells in acquired aplastic anemia. About the study: DNA from sorted CD4+ and CD8+ cells averaged about 3.2 ug. In CD4+ cells, healthy donors produced an average of about 10 million reads.

Profiling of TCR beta VDJ combinations and CDR3 sequences used genomic DNA as template. Via MiXCR, TCRdb re-called the reads, giving one row per CDR3 protein. This sample carries hundreds of thousands of distinct CDR3 sequences, approximately 70% of them seen once, and the ten largest clones take 3.5% to 4.5%. The study's findings and limits: Patients and controls shared about 30 CD8+ CDR3 sequences. Patients and controls had CD8+ Simpson's diversity values that were not significantly distinct.

The clonotype comes from a human donor in good health, serving as a control. This rearrangement joins TRBV9 to TRBJ2-6; D is uncertain. Sequencing input: sorted CD4+, CD8+, or CD8+CD57+ T cells (not recorded which) from PBMCs. The CDR3 DNA reads as TGTGCCAGCAGCCTAGACGTTTTGACTTTC. Translating gives CASSLDVLTF.